One sample yielded the 20 T cell receptor beta chains listed below, sequenced in a study of blood T cell repertoires in COVID-19. Produced via immunoSEQ multiplex PCR; TCRdb's table is partial and in-frame only. The repertoire includes more than 200,000 clones, around 84% of them detected once, and nearly 7.5% sits in the top ten. The specimen sequenced was PBMCs or T cells enriched from blood (not recorded which). These receptors all stem from a woman aged 40 to 55 with acute COVID-19.

The V gene is TRBV20-1, the J gene TRBJ2-7; 9 bases are shared with TRBD2. V was clipped by 3 bases and J by 3 bases; unmatched bases: 12. The CDR3 is made up of 16 amino acids. Looked up from germline, CDR1 is DFQATT and CDR2 is SNEGSKA (reference sequence). The CDR3 spells CSASNPLRGGDYEQYF. The CDR3 nucleotides read TGCAGTGCTAGTAATCCATTGCGGGGGGGAGACTACGAGCAGTACTTC.

This chain links TRBV7-8 with TRBJ1-3; TRBD1 might be the D (5 bases). The CDR3 loop spans 16 amino acids. V lost 5 bases and J lost 1, with 15 bases in between. Per the germline V gene, CDR1 is SGHVS and CDR2 is FQNEAQ. The CDR3 loop is CASSVPGLTSGNTIYF. The CDR3 nucleotides are TGTGCCAGCAGCGTCCCGGGACTGACTTCTGGAAACACCATATATTTT.

The chain has TRBV4-2 and TRBJ2-1, with 7 bases identical to TRBD1. The germline gives CDR1 LGHNA, CDR2 YNFKEQ. This CDR3 comprises 17 residues. V lost 0 bases, J lost 7 bases, and 12 bases stayed unmatched. The CDR3 DNA sequence: TGTGCCAGCAGCCAAGATCCCGGGACAGCCCCGGGGAATGAGCAGTTCTTC. It encodes CASSQDPGTAPGNEQFF.

The chain uses TRBV10-3 and TRBJ1-1; 8 bases agree with TRBD1. This CDR3 contains 15 residues. Germline loops: CDR1 ENHRY, CDR2 SYGVKD. J lost 7 bases, V lost 2 bases, and 9 bases had no gene match. CDR3 loop: CAISEIAGGRGEAFF. In DNA form, the CDR3 reads TGTGCCATCAGTGAGATCGCAGGGGGCAGGGGTGAAGCTTTCTTT.

The chain is built from TRBV19 and TRBJ1-2, with 7 bases identical to TRBD1. Germline V CDR1 and CDR2: LNHDA, SQIVND (reference sequence). The trim removed 5 bases at V and 8 bases at J, leaving 5 bases unmatched. The CDR3 extends over 12 amino acids. Here the CDR3 reads CASSLDRDGYTF. The CDR3 DNA reads TGTGCCAGTAGTCTCGACAGGGACGGCTACACCTTC. Full variable domain (remainder filled in from reference TRBV19 and TRBJ1-2): DGGITQSPKYLFRKEGQNVTLSCEQNLNHDAMYWYRQDPGQGLRLIYYSQIVNDFQKGDIAEGYSVSREKKESFPLTVTSAQKNPTAFYLCASSLDRDGYTFGSGTRLTVV.

CDR3 in DNA: TGTGCCAGCAGCTTGGACGCGGGAATCGGAGGAAACACCATATATTTT. It translates to CASSLDAGIGGNTIYF. V is TRBV5-5 and J is TRBJ1-3; no reliable D call. CDR3 length equals 16 residues. V gave up 0 bases and J gave up 4 bases, with 14 bases separating them. Germline V lookup: CDR1 SGHKS, CDR2 YYEKEE (reference sequence).

This clone was found once. This sequence joins TRBV4-2 and TRBJ2-2; D ambiguous. V gave up 4 bases and J gave up 1 base, with 7 bases separating them. The CDR3 sequence is 14 residues long. Per the germline V gene, CDR1 is LGHNA and CDR2 is YNFKEQ. As DNA, the CDR3 is TGTGCCAGCAGCCCCACTATGAACACCGGGGAGCTGTTTTTT. This codes for CASSPTMNTGELFF.

The rearrangement links TRBV18 to TRBJ1-4, with TRBD1 matching 8 bases. CDR1 is KGHSH and CDR2 is LQKENI in the germline V gene. V shed 2 bases, J shed 6 bases, and the junction held 5 bases outside the gene matches. This CDR3 has 15 residues. CDR3 residues: CASSPGQGIDEKLFF. The CDR3 DNA follows: TGTGCCAGCTCACCAGGACAGGGAATAGATGAAAAACTGTTTTTT.

The rearrangement joins TRBV11-2 to TRBJ1-1; D unresolved. Between the trimmed V and J ends, which lost 0 bases and 2 bases, there was a span of 7 bases. The CDR3 is made up of 14 amino acids. CDR1 SGHAT and CDR2 FQNNGV come from the germline V gene. The CDR3 sequence: CASSLDPVNTEAFF. In DNA form, the CDR3 reads TGTGCCAGCAGCTTAGATCCGGTCAACACTGAAGCTTTCTTT. The whole variable domain, remainder taken from reference TRBV11-2 and TRBJ1-1, is EAGVAQSPRYKIIEKRQSVAFWCNPISGHATLYWYQQILGQGPKLLIQFQNNGVVDDSQLPKDRFSAERLKGVDSTLKIQPAKLEDSAVYLCASSLDPVNTEAFFGQGTRLTVV.

This clone has only a few counts. The rearrangement links TRBV11-2 to TRBJ1-1; 7 bases are shared with TRBD1. Germline CDR1 SGHAT, CDR2 FQNNGV. This CDR3 has 17 amino acids. V lost 5 bases to trimming and J lost 1 base; unmatched junction nucleotides: 13. The CDR3 coding sequence is TGTGCCAGCAGCCCAGCAGGGTCAGGGGGAACGAACACTGAAGCTTTCTTT. Translating it yields CASSPAGSGGTNTEAFF. The complete variable domain, with remaining parts taken from reference TRBV11-2 and TRBJ1-1, reads EAGVAQSPRYKIIEKRQSVAFWCNPISGHATLYWYQQILGQGPKLLIQFQNNGVVDDSQLPKDRFSAERLKGVDSTLKIQPAKLEDSAVYLCASSPAGSGGTNTEAFFGQGTRLTVV.

This clone was counted once. V and J are TRBV6-2 or TRBV6-3 and TRBJ2-1; the match to TRBD2 covers 8 bases. The CDR3 contains 18 residues. With 5 bases clipped from V and 4 bases from J, the junction kept 16 bases outside the gene matches. Germline CDR1 reads MNHEY; CDR2 reads SVGEGT. The CDR3 sequence is CASSTGTRRAGDYNEQFF. CDR3 DNA: TGTGCCAGCAGTACCGGGACTAGACGTGCCGGAGATTACAATGAGCAGTTCTTC.

The gene calls are TRBV28 and TRBJ1-5; TRBD1 matches 12 bases. Germline CDR1 MDHEN, CDR2 SYDVKM. V lost 1 base, J lost 1 base, and 8 bases stayed unmatched. The CDR3 has 19 amino acids. The CDR3 protein is CASSLFGGTGGASNQPQHF. In nucleotides, the CDR3 is TGTGCCAGCAGTTTATTCGGGGGGACAGGGGGCGCGAGCAATCAGCCCCAGCATTTT.

The rearrangement links TRBV6-5 to TRBJ1-1; 7 bases line up with TRBD1. The V and J ends lost 10 bases and 1 base, in that order; junction bases with no gene match: 6. The V gene's germline CDR1 is MNHEY and CDR2 SVGAGI. The CDR3 consists of 13 residues. CDR3 sequence: CATQRDRNTEAFF. The CDR3 bases are TGTGCCACCCAACGGGACAGGAACACTGAAGCTTTCTTT.

This chain links TRBV3-1 (or the pseudogene TRBV3-2) with TRBJ1-2, with 8 bases lining up with TRBD1. There are 14 residues in the CDR3. V was pared by 5 bases and J by 5 bases, with 7 bases of the junction left unmatched. CDR1 LGHDT and CDR2 YNNKEL come from the germline V gene (reference sequence). CDR3 sequence reads: CASSARQGPYGYTF. CDR3 in DNA: TGTGCCAGCAGCGCCCGACAGGGGCCGTATGGCTACACCTTC.

This chain uses TRBV27 with TRBJ2-5; D is unclear. The CDR3 totals 12 residues. V lost 5 bases, J lost 0 bases, and 4 bases lay in between. The V gene's germline CDR1 is MNHEY and CDR2 SMNVEV (reference sequence). The CDR3: CASSPYQETQYF. The CDR3 bases are TGTGCCAGCAGTCCCTACCAAGAGACCCAGTACTTC.

V usage is TRBV29-1 and J usage is TRBJ2-3, with 7 bases fitting TRBD1. This CDR3 is 15 amino acids long. The junction had 10 bases not matched to a gene; V was cut back by 5 bases and J by 2 bases. Germline assignment: CDR1 SQVTM and CDR2 ANQGSEA. The CDR3 region has the DNA TGCAGCGTTTGGGAAGGGGGCCCAGCCACAGATACGCAGTATTTT. Amino acid sequence: CSVWEGGPATDTQYF.

The J gene is TRBJ1-4, the V gene TRBV9; tentatively, D is TRBD1 (5 bases). Germline loops: CDR1 SGDLS, CDR2 YYNGEE. The CDR3 loop spans 17 amino acids. The germline V and J ends were trimmed by 0 bases and 4 bases, with 16 bases remaining between them. The CDR3 DNA reads as TGTGCCAGCAGCGTAGACCCCCCCGGGGGGATTAATGAAAAACTGTTTTTT. As protein: CASSVDPPGGINEKLFF.

CDR3 in amino acids: CASSPATSPEQFF. CDR3 bases: TGTGCCAGCAGCCCAGCAACTAGTCCTGAGCAGTTCTTC. This chain links TRBV7-2 with TRBJ2-1; TRBD2 is a possible D gene (5 bases). Trimming took off 5 bases at V and 9 bases at J, with 14 bases between the two ends. Germline V gene data show CDR1 as SGHTA and CDR2 as FQGNSA. The CDR3 runs to 13 residues.

This clone showed up just a few times. The chain combines TRBV6-4 with TRBJ2-2, with a possible D match to TRBD2 (5 bases). The CDR3 covers 14 residues. The germline V gene has CDR1 MRHNA and CDR2 SNTAGT. V was cut by 2 bases and J by 2 bases, with 6 bases left in between. CDR3 protein: CASSDGLNTGELFF. CDR3 in DNA: TGTGCCAGCAGTGACGGACTTAACACCGGGGAGCTGTTTTTT.

This chain connects TRBV19 to TRBJ1-5, with D possibly matching TRBD1 (6 bases). Between the trimmed V and J ends, which lost 4 bases and 2 bases, there was a span of 18 bases. The CDR3 has 17 amino acids. The V gene's germline CDR1 is LNHDA and CDR2 SQIVND (reference sequence). CDR3 in amino acids: CASSKPLQGAGNQPQHF. The CDR3 nucleotides read TGTGCCAGTAGTAAGCCCCTACAGGGTGCGGGCAATCAGCCCCAGCATTTT. Together with reference TRBV19 and TRBJ1-5, the CDR3 gives the full variable domain: DGGITQSPKYLFRKEGQNVTLSCEQNLNHDAMYWYRQDPGQGLRLIYYSQIVNDFQKGDIAEGYSVSREKKESFPLTVTSAQKNPTAFYLCASSKPLQGAGNQPQHFGDGTRLSIL.